The 9 T cell receptor beta chains reported below all come from one sample, sequenced in a study of cytomegalovirus exposure and HLA in healthy donors. Researchers ran the PCR with 60 Vbeta and 13 Jbeta primers. Assay used: immunoSEQ multiplex PCR; TCRdb lists only in-frame clones, some missing. The data hold under 150,000 clones, with almost 85% observed a single time. Specimen: PBMCs. These receptor sequences come from a boy aged 2 to 10 in good health and CMV-seronegative.

The chain links TRBV6-6 to TRBJ1-1, with D possibly TRBD1 on 5 matching bases. The germline CDR1 and CDR2 sequences are MNHNY and SVGAGI (reference sequence). The CDR3 extends over 14 amino acids. Trimming removed 5 bases from V and 7 bases from J, with 17 bases in between. The DNA for the CDR3 is TGTGCCAGCAGTCAATCGACAGAGTACTTTGAAGCTTTCTTT. This sequence encodes CASSQSTEYFEAFF.

J is TRBJ2-3 and V is TRBV4-3; a weak D match, TRBD2 (6 bases). This CDR3 is built from 14 residues. CDR1 is LGHNA and CDR2 is YSLEER in the germline V gene. Trimming cost V 0 bases and J 7 bases, with 11 bases left between them. The DNA of the CDR3 is TGCGCCAGCAGCCAAGATAGTGGGACTTATACGCAGTATTTT. Translation: CASSQDSGTYTQYF.

The chain couples TRBV2 to TRBJ1-3; D may be TRBD1 (5 bases). The V gene's germline CDR1 is SNHLY and CDR2 FYNNEI. This CDR3 is built from 17 residues. V lost 5 bases, J lost 2 bases, and 19 bases lay in between. The CDR3 region has the DNA TGTGCCAGCAGTTGGGAGGTACAGGTTGGGACTGGAAACACCATATATTTT. Its translation: CASSWEVQVGTGNTIYF.

This rearrangement joins TRBV18 to TRBJ1-5; D is perhaps TRBD1 (5 bases). CDR3 length equals 16 residues. The V gene's germline CDR1 is KGHSH and CDR2 LQKENI. Trimming removed 3 bases at V and 4 bases at J, with 16 bases between. CDR3 region: CASSPGRSAINQPQHF. The CDR3 DNA reads TGTGCCAGCTCACCGGGGCGGAGCGCGATAAATCAGCCCCAGCATTTT.

This chain uses TRBV19 with TRBJ2-6; the D is unclear. The V gene's germline CDR1 is LNHDA and CDR2 SQIVND (reference sequence). The V end lost 5 bases, the J end lost 0 bases, and 5 bases lay between the germline ends. This CDR3 is 14 amino acids long. The CDR3 region is CASSSSSGANVLTF. In DNA, the CDR3 is TGTGCCAGTAGTTCGAGCTCTGGGGCCAACGTCCTGACTTTC.

The rearrangement uses TRBV7-9 and TRBJ2-5, with 10 bases fitting TRBD1. The closer fit of TRBJ2-7 to the DNA end suggests the J call may be wrong. Per germline, CDR1 SEHNR and CDR2 FQNEAQ (reference sequence). The CDR3 has 17 residues. The CDR3 coding sequence is TGTGCCAGCAGCCACCCCCATGGACAGGGGGACTCCTACGAGCAGTACTTC. It encodes CASSHPHGQGDSYEQYF.

The chain recombines TRBV18 with TRBJ2-5; D gene ambiguous. The CDR3 is made up of 12 amino acids. CDR1 is KGHSH and CDR2 is LQKENI in the germline V gene. Trimming stripped 6 bases from V and 4 bases from J, with 9 bases between. CDR3 amino acids: CASSPTRETQYF. As DNA, the CDR3 is TGTGCCAGCTCCCCCACGCGAGAGACCCAGTACTTC.

The chain links TRBV19 to TRBJ1-2, with TRBD1 matching over 7 bases. Germline V gene data show CDR1 as LNHDA and CDR2 as SQIVND (reference sequence). V lost 6 bases, J lost 4 bases, and 14 bases stayed unmatched. The CDR3 covers 16 residues. The CDR3 sequence: CASSPTTGLLFYGYTF. CDR3 bases: TGTGCCAGTAGCCCAACGACAGGGCTTCTATTCTATGGCTACACCTTC. The full variable domain, in which reference TRBV19 and TRBJ1-2 provide the parts outside the CDR3, is DGGITQSPKYLFRKEGQNVTLSCEQNLNHDAMYWYRQDPGQGLRLIYYSQIVNDFQKGDIAEGYSVSREKKESFPLTVTSAQKNPTAFYLCASSPTTGLLFYGYTFGSGTRLTVV.

The chain links TRBV5-4 to TRBJ2-1; 7 nucleotides line up with TRBD2. Germline V gene lookup returns CDR1 SGHNT and CDR2 YYREEE (reference sequence). J lost 6 bases, V lost 1 base, and 7 bases had no gene match. CDR3 length: 15 amino acids. The CDR3 region is CASSLRLRGVNEQFF. DNA for the CDR3: TGTGCCAGCAGCTTGCGCCTACGGGGGGTCAATGAGCAGTTCTTC.